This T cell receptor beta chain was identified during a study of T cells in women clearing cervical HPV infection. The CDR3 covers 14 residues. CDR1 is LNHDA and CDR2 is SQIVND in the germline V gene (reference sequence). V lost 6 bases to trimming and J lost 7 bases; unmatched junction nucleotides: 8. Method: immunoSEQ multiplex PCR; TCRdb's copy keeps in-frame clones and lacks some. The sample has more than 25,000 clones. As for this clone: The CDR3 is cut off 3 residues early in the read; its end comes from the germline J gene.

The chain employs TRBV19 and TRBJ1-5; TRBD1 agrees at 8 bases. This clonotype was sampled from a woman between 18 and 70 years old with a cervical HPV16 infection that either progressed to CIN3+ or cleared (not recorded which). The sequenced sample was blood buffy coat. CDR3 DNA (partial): TGTGCCAGTAGCTACGGACAGGGAAGCCAGCCC. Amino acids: CASSYGQGSQP. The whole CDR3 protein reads CASSYGQGSQPQHF.